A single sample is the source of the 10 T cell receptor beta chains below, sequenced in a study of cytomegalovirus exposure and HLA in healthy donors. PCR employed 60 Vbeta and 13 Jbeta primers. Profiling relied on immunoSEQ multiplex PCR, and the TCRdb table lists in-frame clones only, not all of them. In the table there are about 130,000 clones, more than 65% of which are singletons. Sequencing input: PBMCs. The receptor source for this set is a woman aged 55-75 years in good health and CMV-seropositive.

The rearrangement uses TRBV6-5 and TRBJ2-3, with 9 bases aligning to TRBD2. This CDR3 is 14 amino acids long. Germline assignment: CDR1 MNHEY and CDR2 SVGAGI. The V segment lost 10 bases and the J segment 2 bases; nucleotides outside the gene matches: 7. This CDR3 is CATLSGGSTDTQYF. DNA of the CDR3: TGTGCCACCCTTAGCGGGGGTTCCACAGATACGCAGTATTTT.

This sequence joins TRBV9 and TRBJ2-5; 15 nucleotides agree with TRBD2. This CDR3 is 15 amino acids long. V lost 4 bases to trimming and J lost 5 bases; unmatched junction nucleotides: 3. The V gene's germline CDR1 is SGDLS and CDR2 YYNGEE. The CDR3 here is CASSIGLAGGETQYF. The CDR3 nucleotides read TGTGCCAGCAGCATCGGACTAGCGGGGGGGGAGACCCAGTACTTC.

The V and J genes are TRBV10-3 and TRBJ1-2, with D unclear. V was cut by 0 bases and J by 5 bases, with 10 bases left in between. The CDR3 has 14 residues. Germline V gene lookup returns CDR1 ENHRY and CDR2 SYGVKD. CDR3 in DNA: TGTGCCATCAGTGAGTCGCTAACAGCTTATGGCTACACCTTC. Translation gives CAISESLTAYGYTF.

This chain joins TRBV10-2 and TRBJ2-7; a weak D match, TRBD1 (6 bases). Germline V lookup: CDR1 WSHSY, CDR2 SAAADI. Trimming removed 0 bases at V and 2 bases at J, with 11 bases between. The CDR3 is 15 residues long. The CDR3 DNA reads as TGCGCCAGCAGTGAGTCGATGGGGGCCACCTACGAGCAGTACTTC. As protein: CASSESMGATYEQYF.

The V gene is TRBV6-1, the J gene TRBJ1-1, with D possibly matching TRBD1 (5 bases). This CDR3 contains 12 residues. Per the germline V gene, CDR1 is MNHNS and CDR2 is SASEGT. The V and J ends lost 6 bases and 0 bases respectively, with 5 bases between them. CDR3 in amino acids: CASRGLNTEAFF. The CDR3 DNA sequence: TGTGCCAGCAGGGGGCTGAACACTGAAGCTTTCTTT.

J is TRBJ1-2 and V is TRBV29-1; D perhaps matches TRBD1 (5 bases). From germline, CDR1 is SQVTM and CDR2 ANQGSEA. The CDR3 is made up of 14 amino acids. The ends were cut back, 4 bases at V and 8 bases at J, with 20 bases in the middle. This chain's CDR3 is CSVGPQDRDLGYTF. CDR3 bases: TGCAGCGTTGGCCCGCAAGACCGGGACTTGGGCTACACCTTC.

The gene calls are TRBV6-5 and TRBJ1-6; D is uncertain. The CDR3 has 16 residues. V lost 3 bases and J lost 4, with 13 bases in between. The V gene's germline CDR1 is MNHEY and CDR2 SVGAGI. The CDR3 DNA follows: TGTGCCAGCAGTTATACACCCGGGGATTATAATTCACCCCTCCACTTT. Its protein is CASSYTPGDYNSPLHF.

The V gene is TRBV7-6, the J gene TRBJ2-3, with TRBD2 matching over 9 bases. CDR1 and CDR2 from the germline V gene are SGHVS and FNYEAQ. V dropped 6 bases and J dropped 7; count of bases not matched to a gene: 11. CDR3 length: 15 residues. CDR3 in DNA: TGTGCCAGCAGAACCGGGACTAGCAACTGGAATACGCAGTATTTT. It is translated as CASRTGTSNWNTQYF.

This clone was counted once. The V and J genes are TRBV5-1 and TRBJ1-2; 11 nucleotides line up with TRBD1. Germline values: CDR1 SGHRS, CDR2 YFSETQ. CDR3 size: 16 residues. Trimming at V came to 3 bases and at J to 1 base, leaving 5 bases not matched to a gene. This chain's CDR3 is CASSWGQGGSNYGYTF. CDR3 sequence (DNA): TGCGCCAGCAGCTGGGGACAGGGGGGGAGTAACTATGGCTACACCTTC.

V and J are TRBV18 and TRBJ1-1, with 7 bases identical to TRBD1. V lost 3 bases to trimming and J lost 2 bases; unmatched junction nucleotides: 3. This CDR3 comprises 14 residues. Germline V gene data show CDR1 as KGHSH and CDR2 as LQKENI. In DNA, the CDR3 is TGTGCCAGCTCACCGTGGGACAGCAACACTGAAGCTTTCTTT. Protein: CASSPWDSNTEAFF.